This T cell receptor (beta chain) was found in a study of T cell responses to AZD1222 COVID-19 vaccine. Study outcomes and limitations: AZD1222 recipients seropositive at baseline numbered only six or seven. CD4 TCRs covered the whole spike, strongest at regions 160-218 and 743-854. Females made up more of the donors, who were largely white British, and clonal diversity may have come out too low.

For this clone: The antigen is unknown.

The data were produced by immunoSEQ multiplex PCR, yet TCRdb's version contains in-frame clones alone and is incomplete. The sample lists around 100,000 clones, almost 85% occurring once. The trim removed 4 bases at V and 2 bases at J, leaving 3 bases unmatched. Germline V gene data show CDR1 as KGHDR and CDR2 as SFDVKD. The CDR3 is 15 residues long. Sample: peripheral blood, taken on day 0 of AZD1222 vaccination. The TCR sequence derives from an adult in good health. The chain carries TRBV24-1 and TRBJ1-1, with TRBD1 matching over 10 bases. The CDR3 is CATSDATGGNTEAFF. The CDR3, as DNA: TGTGCCACCAGTGACGCGACAGGGGGCAACACTGAAGCTTTCTTT.